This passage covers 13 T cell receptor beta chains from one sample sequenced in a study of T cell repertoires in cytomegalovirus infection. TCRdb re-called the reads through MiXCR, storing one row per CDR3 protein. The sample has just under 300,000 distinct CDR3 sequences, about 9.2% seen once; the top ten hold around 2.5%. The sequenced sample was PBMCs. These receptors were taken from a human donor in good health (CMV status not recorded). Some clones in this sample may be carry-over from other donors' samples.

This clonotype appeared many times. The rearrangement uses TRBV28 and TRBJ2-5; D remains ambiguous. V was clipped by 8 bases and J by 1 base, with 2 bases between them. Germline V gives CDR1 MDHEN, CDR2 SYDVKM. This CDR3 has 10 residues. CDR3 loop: CASAQETQYF. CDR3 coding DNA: TGTGCCAGCGCCCAAGAGACCCAGTACTTC.

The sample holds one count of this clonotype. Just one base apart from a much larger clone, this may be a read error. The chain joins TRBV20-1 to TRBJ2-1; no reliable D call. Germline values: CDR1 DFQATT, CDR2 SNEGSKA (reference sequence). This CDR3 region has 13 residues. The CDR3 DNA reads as TGCAGTGCTAGGGCCCTTGCTCGCAATGAGCAGTCCTTC. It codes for CSARALARNEQSF.

CDR3 nucleotide sequence: TGTGCCAGCAGTGAAGAGACAGGGTCGCACAATTCACCCCTCCACTTT. Residues: CASSEETGSHNSPLHF. V and J are TRBV25-1 and TRBJ1-6, with 7 bases aligning to TRBD1. The trim removed 2 bases at V and 7 bases at J, leaving 8 bases unmatched. The CDR3 spans 16 residues. In germline, CDR1 is MGHDK, CDR2 SYGVNS.

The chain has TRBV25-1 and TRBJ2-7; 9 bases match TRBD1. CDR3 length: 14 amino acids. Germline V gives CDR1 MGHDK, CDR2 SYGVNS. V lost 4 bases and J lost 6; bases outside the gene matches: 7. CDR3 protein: CASSAWDRDSEQYF. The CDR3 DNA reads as TGTGCCAGCAGTGCATGGGACAGGGACTCCGAGCAGTACTTC.

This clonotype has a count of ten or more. The CDR3 DNA sequence: TGTGCCAGCAGCTTGAAAGGCTTCTACAGGCCTCGATCAGACTATGGCTACACCTTC. This codes for CASSLKGFYRPRSDYGYTF. The chain has TRBV5-6 and TRBJ1-2; D is perhaps TRBD1 (5 bases). CDR3 length: 19 residues. Germline V gene data show CDR1 as SGHDT and CDR2 as YYEEEE. Trimming removed 1 base from V and 3 bases from J, with 25 bases in between. Full variable domain (remainder filled in from reference TRBV5-6 and TRBJ1-2): DAGVTQSPTHLIKTRGQQVTLRCSPKSGHDTVSWYQQALGQGPQFIFQYYEEEERQRGNFPDRFSGHQFPNYSSELNVNALLLGDSALYLCASSLKGFYRPRSDYGYTFGSGTRLTVV.

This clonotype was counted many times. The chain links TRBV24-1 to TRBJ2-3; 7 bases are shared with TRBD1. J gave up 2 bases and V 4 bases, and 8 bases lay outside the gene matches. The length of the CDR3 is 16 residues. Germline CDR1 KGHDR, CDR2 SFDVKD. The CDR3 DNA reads TGTGCCACCAGTGACACCGGGACAGTATCCACAGATACGCAGTATTTT. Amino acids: CATSDTGTVSTDTQYF.

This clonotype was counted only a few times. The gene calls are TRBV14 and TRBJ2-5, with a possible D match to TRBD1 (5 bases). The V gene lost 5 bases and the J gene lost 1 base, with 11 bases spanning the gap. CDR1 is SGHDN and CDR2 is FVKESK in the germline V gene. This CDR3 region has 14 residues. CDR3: CASSVGLPQETQYF. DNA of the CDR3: TGTGCCAGCAGCGTGGGGCTCCCCCAAGAGACCCAGTACTTC.

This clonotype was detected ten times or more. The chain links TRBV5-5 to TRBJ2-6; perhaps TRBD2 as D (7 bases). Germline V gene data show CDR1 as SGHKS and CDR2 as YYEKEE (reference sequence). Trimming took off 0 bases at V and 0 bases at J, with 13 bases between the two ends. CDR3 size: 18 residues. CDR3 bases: TGTGCCAGCAGCTTGGAGGGGGACTACCCCTCTGGGGCCAACGTCCTGACTTTC. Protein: CASSLEGDYPSGANVLTF.

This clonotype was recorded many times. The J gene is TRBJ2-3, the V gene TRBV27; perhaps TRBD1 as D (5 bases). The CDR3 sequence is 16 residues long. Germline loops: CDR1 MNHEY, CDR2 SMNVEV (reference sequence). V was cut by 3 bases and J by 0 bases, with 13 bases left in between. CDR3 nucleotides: TGTGCCAGCAGTTTTGAGAGACAGCATAGCACAGATACGCAGTATTTT. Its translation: CASSFERQHSTDTQYF.

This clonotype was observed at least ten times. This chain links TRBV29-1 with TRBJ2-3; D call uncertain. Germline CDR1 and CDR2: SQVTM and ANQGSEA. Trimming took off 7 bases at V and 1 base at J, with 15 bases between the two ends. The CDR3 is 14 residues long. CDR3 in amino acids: CSALRLWGTDTQYF. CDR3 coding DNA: TGCAGCGCCCTCAGACTCTGGGGCACAGATACGCAGTATTTT.

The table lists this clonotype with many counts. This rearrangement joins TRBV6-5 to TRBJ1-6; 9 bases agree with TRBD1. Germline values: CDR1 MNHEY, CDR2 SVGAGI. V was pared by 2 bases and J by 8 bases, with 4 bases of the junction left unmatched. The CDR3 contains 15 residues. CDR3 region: CASSYNDRGDSPLHF. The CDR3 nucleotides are TGTGCCAGCAGTTACAACGACAGGGGGGATTCACCCCTCCACTTT.

The CDR3 loop reads CASRATGTGAYEQYV. The DNA of the CDR3 is TGTGCCAGCAGGGCCACCGGGACAGGGGCCTACGAGCAGTACGTC. This chain links TRBV6-2 or TRBV6-3 with TRBJ2-7; 10 nucleotides line up with TRBD1. The germline gives CDR1 MNHEY, CDR2 SVGEGT. The CDR3 is 15 amino acids. The V and J ends lost 6 bases and 2 bases, in that order; junction bases with no gene match: 7.

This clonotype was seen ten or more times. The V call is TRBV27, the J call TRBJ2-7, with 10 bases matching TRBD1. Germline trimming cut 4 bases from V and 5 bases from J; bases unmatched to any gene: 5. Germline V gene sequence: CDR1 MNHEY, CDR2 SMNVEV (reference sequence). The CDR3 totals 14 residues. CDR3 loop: CASSYGTGDDEQYF. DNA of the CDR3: TGTGCCAGCAGTTACGGGACAGGGGACGACGAGCAGTACTTC.